These T cell receptor beta chains were read from a single sample in a study of beta chain features in type 1 diabetes. The method was immunoSEQ multiplex PCR; TCRdb's version includes in-frame clones alone and lacks a portion of them. The table records hundreds of thousands of clones, around 15% of them present only once. The sample comprised naive CD4+ T cells from blood. All receptors come from a man between 18 and 35 years old in good health. Both conserved end residues are part of each CDR3. Expanded clones get a size class; other rows say once, few or many, or leave the size out.

CDR3aa,abundance,j_gene,v_gene
CASSPFRQGHEQYF,few,TRBJ2-7,TRBV27
CAITGGPTFPLHF,.,TRBJ1-6,TRBV10-3
CATSLGISYNEQFF,few,TRBJ2-1,TRBV15
CASSLGVSGNTIYF,.,TRBJ1-3,TRBV5-1
CASRYRDRTYEQYF,.,TRBJ2-7,TRBV28
CASSTVQGFTDTQYF,.,TRBJ2-3,TRBV28
CASSPSGGLGETQYF,.,TRBJ2-5,TRBV28
CASSRIYTSGRPVNRPYEQYF,.,TRBJ2-7,TRBV23-1
CASSFAGVYEQYF,.,TRBJ2-7,TRBV7-2
CASSQKIYDYNEQFF,.,TRBJ2-1,TRBV14